These T cell receptor beta chains were read from a single sample in a study of T cells in Graves' hyperthyroidism and ophthalmopathy. TCRdb reprocessed the multiplex PCR reads with MiXCR, giving one entry per CDR3 protein. This sample has around 450,000 distinct CDR3 sequences, with approximately 14% found just once. Sequencing was performed on blood. These receptors came from a woman aged 18-35 years with Graves' hyperthyroidism. CDR3s include the opening cysteine and the closing phenylalanine or tryptophan. The order of the fields is J gene, D gene, CDR3 length, clone size, V gene, CDR3 protein, CDR3 DNA. A D gene is named only where the DNA matches it firmly. Only some rows state a clone size, as once, few, many or a class for expanded clones.

j_gene: TRBJ2-1; d_gene: NA; len: 14; abundance: many; v_gene: TRBV2; CDR3aa: CASRAYRDNNEQFF; CDR3nt: TGTGCCAGCAGAGCCTACCGGGACAACAATGAGCAGTTCTTC
j_gene: TRBJ1-5; d_gene: NA; len: 15; abundance: many; v_gene: TRBV28; CDR3aa: CASSFEGQRNQPQHF; CDR3nt: TGTGCCAGCAGTTTCGAAGGACAGAGGAATCAGCCCCAGCATTTT
j_gene: TRBJ2-7; d_gene: TRBD1; len: 19; abundance: NA; v_gene: TRBV6-5; CDR3aa: CASSYSGDRGHTHSYEQYF; CDR3nt: TGTGCCAGCAGTTACTCTGGGGACAGGGGCCACACGCACTCCTACGAGCAGTACTTC
j_gene: TRBJ1-2; d_gene: TRBD1; len: 18; abundance: once; v_gene: TRBV2; CDR3aa: CASSDFRIGTAFASGYTF; CDR3nt: TGTGCCAGCAGTGACTTCCGAATTGGGACAGCCTTCGCAAGCGGCTACACCTTC
j_gene: TRBJ2-1; d_gene: TRBD2; len: 17; abundance: NA; v_gene: TRBV7-9; CDR3aa: CASSFPTPIGGFDEQFF; CDR3nt: TGTGCCAGCAGCTTTCCGACCCCAATCGGGGGGTTCGATGAGCAGTTCTTC
j_gene: TRBJ1-2; d_gene: TRBD1; len: 15; abundance: many; v_gene: TRBV13; CDR3aa: CASSFRDRPNYGYTF; CDR3nt: TGTGCCAGCAGCTTCCGGGACAGGCCTAACTATGGCTACACCTTC
j_gene: TRBJ2-5; d_gene: TRBD2; len: 15; abundance: once; v_gene: TRBV20-1; CDR3aa: CSASLAGGPRETQYF; CDR3nt: TGCAGTGCTAGTTTGGCGGGAGGGCCTAGGGAGACCCAGTACTTC
j_gene: TRBJ1-6; d_gene: TRBD1; len: 14; abundance: many; v_gene: TRBV6-5; CDR3aa: CASSYGQGNSPLHF; CDR3nt: TGTGCCAGCAGTTACGGACAGGGAAATTCACCCCTCCACTTT
j_gene: TRBJ2-7; d_gene: NA; len: 15; abundance: many; v_gene: TRBV20-1; CDR3aa: CSARDRGGGDYEQYF; CDR3nt: TGCAGTGCTAGAGATCGTGGAGGGGGAGACTACGAGCAGTACTTC
j_gene: TRBJ1-1; d_gene: NA; len: 14; abundance: NA; v_gene: TRBV30; CDR3aa: CAWSPGWGDIEAFF; CDR3nt: TGTGCCTGGAGTCCGGGTTGGGGGGACATTGAAGCTTTCTTT
j_gene: TRBJ2-1; d_gene: NA; len: 10; abundance: many; v_gene: TRBV5-1; CDR3aa: CASSLSEQFF; CDR3nt: TGCGCCAGCAGCTTGAGTGAGCAGTTCTTC
j_gene: TRBJ2-2; d_gene: NA; len: 14; abundance: many; v_gene: TRBV12-3/TRBV12-4; CDR3aa: CASSLFHHTGELFF; CDR3nt: TGTGCCAGCAGTTTATTTCATCACACCGGGGAGCTGTTTTTT
j_gene: TRBJ1-1; d_gene: NA; len: 14; abundance: NA; v_gene: TRBV12-3/TRBV12-4; CDR3aa: CASIHPGVPTEAFF; CDR3nt: TGTGCCAGCATCCACCCGGGGGTTCCCACTGAAGCTTTCTTT
j_gene: TRBJ2-7; d_gene: TRBD1; len: 14; abundance: many; v_gene: TRBV12-3/TRBV12-4; CDR3aa: CASSFSGGRYEQYF; CDR3nt: TGTGCCAGCAGTTTTTCAGGGGGCCGGTACGAGCAGTACTTC
j_gene: TRBJ2-5; d_gene: NA; len: 17; abundance: many; v_gene: TRBV7-2; CDR3aa: CASSSRSEAGPEETQYF; CDR3nt: TGTGCCAGCAGCTCCCGATCCGAAGCGGGTCCAGAAGAGACCCAGTACTTC
j_gene: TRBJ1-6; d_gene: NA; len: 16; abundance: many; v_gene: TRBV5-1; CDR3aa: CASSWNTGSHNSPLHF; CDR3nt: TGCGCCAGCAGCTGGAATACAGGGTCTCATAATTCACCCCTCCACTTT
j_gene: TRBJ2-3; d_gene: NA; len: 12; abundance: NA; v_gene: TRBV7-2; CDR3aa: CASSSEADTQYF; CDR3nt: TGTGCCAGCAGCTCGGAGGCGGATACGCAGTATTTT
j_gene: TRBJ2-4; d_gene: TRBD2; len: 15; abundance: many; v_gene: TRBV7-8; CDR3aa: CASSLGGRLENIQYF; CDR3nt: TGTGCCAGCAGCTTAGGCGGGAGGCTCGAAAACATTCAGTACTTC
j_gene: TRBJ1-1; d_gene: TRBD1; len: 15; abundance: NA; v_gene: TRBV5-1; CDR3aa: CASSSTGGMNTEAFF; CDR3nt: TGCGCCAGCAGCTCGACAGGGGGTATGAACACTGAAGCTTTCTTT
j_gene: TRBJ2-3; d_gene: TRBD2; len: 14; abundance: many; v_gene: TRBV20-1; CDR3aa: CSALLAGGADTQYF; CDR3nt: TGCAGTGCTCTACTAGCGGGAGGTGCAGATACGCAGTATTTT
j_gene: TRBJ2-2; d_gene: NA; len: 12; abundance: many; v_gene: TRBV30; CDR3aa: CAWSRIGGELFF; CDR3nt: TGTGCCTGGAGCCGTATTGGCGGGGAGCTGTTTTTT
j_gene: TRBJ1-6; d_gene: TRBD1; len: 12; abundance: many; v_gene: TRBV5-1; CDR3aa: CASAGGNSPLHF; CDR3nt: TGCGCCAGCGCAGGGGGGAATTCACCCCTCCACTTT
j_gene: TRBJ2-2; d_gene: TRBD1; len: 16; abundance: NA; v_gene: TRBV6-5; CDR3aa: CASSSTQGTNTGELFF; CDR3nt: TGTGCCAGCAGTTCGACACAGGGGACGAACACCGGGGAGCTGTTTTTT
j_gene: TRBJ2-1; d_gene: TRBD2; len: 15; abundance: many; v_gene: TRBV29-1; CDR3aa: CSVGGLAGGNNEQFF; CDR3nt: TGCAGCGTTGGAGGACTAGCGGGAGGGAATAATGAGCAGTTCTTC
j_gene: TRBJ2-1; d_gene: NA; len: 15; abundance: many; v_gene: TRBV3-1; CDR3aa: CASSQDLSSYNEQFF; CDR3nt: TGTGCCAGCAGCCAAGACTTGTCGTCATACAATGAGCAGTTCTTC
j_gene: TRBJ1-5; d_gene: NA; len: 14; abundance: many; v_gene: TRBV19; CDR3aa: CASSIHRDNQPQHF; CDR3nt: TGTGCCAGTAGTATACACAGGGACAATCAGCCCCAGCATTTT
j_gene: TRBJ2-1; d_gene: TRBD2; len: 16; abundance: many; v_gene: TRBV24-1; CDR3aa: CATSDITSGRDNEQFF; CDR3nt: TGTGCCACCAGTGATATAACTAGCGGGAGGGACAATGAGCAGTTCTTC
j_gene: TRBJ2-7; d_gene: NA; len: 15; abundance: many; v_gene: TRBV7-2; CDR3aa: CASSLQSSIYYEQYF; CDR3nt: TGTGCCAGCAGCTTGCAAAGTAGCATCTATTACGAGCAGTACTTC
j_gene: TRBJ1-4; d_gene: NA; len: 15; abundance: many; v_gene: TRBV4-2; CDR3aa: CASSHPKFGDEKLFF; CDR3nt: TGTGCCAGCAGCCACCCCAAATTCGGGGATGAAAAACTGTTTTTT
j_gene: TRBJ1-4; d_gene: NA; len: 14; abundance: many; v_gene: TRBV5-1; CDR3aa: CASSSGGPGEKLFF; CDR3nt: TGCGCCAGCAGCTCGGGGGGGCCAGGAGAAAAACTGTTTTTT
j_gene: TRBJ2-3; d_gene: NA; len: 14; abundance: many; v_gene: TRBV6-1; CDR3aa: CASRDHRGIDTQYF; CDR3nt: TGTGCCAGCAGAGATCACCGGGGCATAGATACGCAGTATTTT
j_gene: TRBJ1-2; d_gene: TRBD1; len: 14; abundance: many; v_gene: TRBV4-1; CDR3aa: CASSQADREYGYTF; CDR3nt: TGCGCCAGCAGCCAAGCCGACAGGGAGTATGGCTACACCTTC
j_gene: TRBJ2-1; d_gene: NA; len: 15; abundance: many; v_gene: TRBV7-2; CDR3aa: CASSLGWGSYNEQFF; CDR3nt: TGTGCCAGCAGCTTAGGTTGGGGTTCCTACAATGAGCAGTTCTTC
j_gene: TRBJ2-1; d_gene: NA; len: 17; abundance: NA; v_gene: TRBV4-1; CDR3aa: CASSHPGDSHSYNEQFF; CDR3nt: TGCGCCAGCAGCCACCCCGGAGACTCCCACTCCTACAATGAGCAGTTCTTC
j_gene: TRBJ2-7; d_gene: TRBD2; len: 15; abundance: many; v_gene: TRBV2; CDR3aa: CASTPGVGRNHEQYF; CDR3nt: TGTGCCAGCACCCCGGGGGTCGGGAGGAACCACGAGCAGTACTTC
j_gene: TRBJ1-1; d_gene: NA; len: 15; abundance: many; v_gene: TRBV30; CDR3aa: CAWLLPGVTNTEAFF; CDR3nt: TGTGCCTGGCTATTACCGGGAGTGACGAACACTGAAGCTTTCTTT
j_gene: TRBJ1-2; d_gene: TRBD1; len: 13; abundance: many; v_gene: TRBV20-1; CDR3aa: CSAIRQGQNGYTF; CDR3nt: TGCAGTGCTATACGACAGGGACAGAATGGCTACACCTTC
j_gene: TRBJ1-2; d_gene: NA; len: 15; abundance: many; v_gene: TRBV19; CDR3aa: CASSIGHSEGYGYTF; CDR3nt: TGTGCCAGTAGTATTGGTCACTCGGAAGGATATGGCTACACCTTC
j_gene: TRBJ1-2; d_gene: NA; len: 11; abundance: many; v_gene: TRBV30; CDR3aa: CAWTDFHGYTF; CDR3nt: TGTGCCTGGACGGATTTTCATGGCTACACCTTC
j_gene: TRBJ1-2; d_gene: NA; len: 16; abundance: many; v_gene: TRBV6-5; CDR3aa: CASSYSPEGGVYGYTF; CDR3nt: TGTGCCAGCAGTTACTCGCCCGAGGGGGGGGTCTATGGCTACACCTTC
j_gene: TRBJ2-1; d_gene: NA; len: 15; abundance: many; v_gene: TRBV6-1; CDR3aa: CASSSRQGLYNEQFF; CDR3nt: TGTGCCAGCAGTTCCCGACAGGGACTCTACAATGAGCAGTTCTTC
j_gene: TRBJ2-3; d_gene: NA; len: 16; abundance: few; v_gene: TRBV10-3; CDR3aa: CAISPDGQTSTDTQYF; CDR3nt: TGTGCCATCAGCCCGGACGGCCAGACTAGCACAGATACGCAGTATTTT